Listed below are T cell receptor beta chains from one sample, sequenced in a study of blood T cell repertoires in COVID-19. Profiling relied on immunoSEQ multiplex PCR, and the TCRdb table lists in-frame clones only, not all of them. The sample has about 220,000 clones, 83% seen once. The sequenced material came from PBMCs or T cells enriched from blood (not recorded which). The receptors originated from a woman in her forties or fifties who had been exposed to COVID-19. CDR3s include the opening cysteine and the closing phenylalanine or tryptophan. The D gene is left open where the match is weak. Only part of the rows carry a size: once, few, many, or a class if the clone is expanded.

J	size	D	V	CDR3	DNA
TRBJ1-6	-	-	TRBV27	CASSLSGRPLHF	TGTGCCAGCAGTTTATCAGGGAGACCCCTCCACTTT
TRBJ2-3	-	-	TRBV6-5	CASSFLDTQYF	TGTGCCAGCAGTTTCCTGGATACGCAGTATTTT
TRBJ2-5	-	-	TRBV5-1	CASSFDRAETQYF	TGCGCCAGCAGCTTTGACAGAGCAGAGACCCAGTACTTC
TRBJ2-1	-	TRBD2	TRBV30	CAWTRYGGNRYNEQFF	TGTGCCTGGACTAGATACGGGGGGAATCGCTACAATGAGCAGTTCTTC
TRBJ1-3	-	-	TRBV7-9	CASSLRSAEYSGNTIYF	TGTGCCAGCAGCTTAAGGTCGGCGGAGTACTCTGGAAACACCATATATTTT
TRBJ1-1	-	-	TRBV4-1	CASSPRVVYTEAFF	TGCGCCAGCAGCCCGAGGGTGGTCTACACTGAAGCTTTCTTT
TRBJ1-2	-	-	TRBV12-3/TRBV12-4	CASSLNRQRTYTF	TGTGCCAGCAGTTTAAACAGGCAGCGTACCTACACCTTC
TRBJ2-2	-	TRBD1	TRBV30	CAWKEGARDTGELFF	TGTGCCTGGAAAGAGGGGGCGCGGGACACCGGGGAGCTGTTTTTT
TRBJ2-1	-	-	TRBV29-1	CSVERARGNEQFF	TGCAGCGTTGAAAGGGCCCGAGGGAATGAGCAGTTCTTC
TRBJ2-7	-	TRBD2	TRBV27	CASSTGRGLDEQYF	TGTGCCAGCAGTACCGGGAGGGGCCTGGACGAGCAGTACTTC
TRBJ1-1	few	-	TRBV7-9	CASSFTVNTEAFF	TGTGCCAGCAGCTTCACAGTGAACACTGAAGCTTTCTTT
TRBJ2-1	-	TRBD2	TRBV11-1	CASSSIAGGLYEQFF	TGTGCCAGCAGCTCAATAGCGGGGGGGCTGTATGAGCAGTTCTTC
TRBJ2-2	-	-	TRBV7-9	CASSLGLAMNTGELFF	TGTGCCAGCAGCTTAGGCCTAGCGATGAACACCGGGGAGCTGTTTTTT
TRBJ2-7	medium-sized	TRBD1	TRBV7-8	CASSLTPPSSGGGTYEQYF	TGTGCCAGCAGCTTAACCCCTCCGAGTTCAGGGGGCGGTACCTACGAGCAGTACTTC
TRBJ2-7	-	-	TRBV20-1	CSARDYYEQYF	TGCAGTGCTAGAGACTACTACGAGCAGTACTTC
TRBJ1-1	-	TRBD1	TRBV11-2	CASSPRQGLNTEAFF	TGTGCCAGCAGCCCTCGACAGGGACTCAACACTGAAGCTTTCTTT
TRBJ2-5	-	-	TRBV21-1	CASSKGQGPGTQYF	TGTGCCAGCAGCAAAGGTCAGGGGCCGGGGACCCAGTACTTC
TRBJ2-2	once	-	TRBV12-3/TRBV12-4	CASKRGTTGELFF	TGTGCCAGCAAGAGGGGGACCACCGGGGAGCTGTTTTTT
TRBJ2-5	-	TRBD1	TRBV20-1	CSASGGQVRETQYF	TGCAGTGCTAGTGGGGGACAGGTGAGGGAGACCCAGTACTTC
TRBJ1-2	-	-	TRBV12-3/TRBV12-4	CASSLDIRGYTF	TGTGCCAGCAGTCTGGACATTAGGGGCTACACCTTC
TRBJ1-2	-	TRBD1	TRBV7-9	CASSPRGTGSDSYYGYTF	TGTGCCAGCAGCCCACGCGGGACAGGGTCAGATTCTTACTATGGCTACACCTTC
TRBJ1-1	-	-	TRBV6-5	CASSPREMDTEAFF	TGTGCCAGCAGCCCGCGCGAGATGGACACTGAAGCTTTCTTT
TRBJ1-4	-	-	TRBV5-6	CASSLGLEGPNEKLFF	TGTGCCAGCAGCTTGGGGTTGGAGGGCCCTAATGAAAAACTGTTTTTT
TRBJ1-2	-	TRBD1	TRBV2	CASSVGTGAFYGYTF	TGTGCCAGCAGTGTAGGGACAGGGGCTTTCTATGGCTACACCTTC
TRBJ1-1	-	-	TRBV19	CASQKNWGGRTEAFF	TGTGCCAGTCAAAAGAATTGGGGGGGGAGAACTGAAGCTTTCTTT
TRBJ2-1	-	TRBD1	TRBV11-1	CASSVDNRGEQFF	TGTGCCAGCAGCGTAGATAACAGGGGAGAGCAGTTCTTC
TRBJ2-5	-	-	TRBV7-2	CASSLASTTQYF	TGTGCCAGCAGCTTAGCGTCCACAACCCAGTACTTC
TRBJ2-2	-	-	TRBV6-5	CASSSGQKELFF	TGTGCCAGCAGTTCCGGACAGAAGGAGCTGTTTTTT
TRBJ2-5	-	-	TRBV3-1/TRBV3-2	CASSGSGQETQYF	TGTGCCAGCAGCGGGAGCGGGCAAGAGACCCAGTACTTC
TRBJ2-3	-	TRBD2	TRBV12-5	CASGHGTSGPDTQYF	TGTGCTAGTGGTCACGGGACTAGCGGGCCAGATACGCAGTATTTT
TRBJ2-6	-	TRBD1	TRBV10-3	CAISERDRGRSGANVLTF	TGTGCCATCAGTGAGCGGGACAGGGGGCGCTCTGGGGCCAACGTCCTGACTTTC
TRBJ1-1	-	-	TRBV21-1	CASGCKGGTEAFF	TGTGCCAGCGGGTGCAAAGGGGGCACTGAAGCTTTCTTT
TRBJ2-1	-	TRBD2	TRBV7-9	CASSLGQAGEGEQFF	TGTGCCAGCAGCTTAGGGCAGGCGGGGGAGGGTGAGCAGTTCTTC
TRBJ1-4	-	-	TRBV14	CASSVVATNEKLFF	TGTGCCAGCAGCGTAGTCGCAACTAATGAAAAACTGTTTTTT
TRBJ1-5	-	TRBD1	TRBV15	CATSRGQGLQYSNQPQHF	TGTGCCACCAGCAGAGGACAGGGTCTACAATATAGCAATCAGCCCCAGCATTTT
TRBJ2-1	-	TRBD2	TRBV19	CASGDSGANNEQFF	TGTGCCAGTGGGGATAGCGGGGCGAACAATGAGCAGTTCTTC
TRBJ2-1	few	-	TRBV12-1	CASSLPQDRGNEQFF	TGTGCCAGCAGCTTACCCCAAGACCGGGGGAATGAGCAGTTCTTC
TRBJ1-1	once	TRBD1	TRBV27	CASRRDRVTAEAFF	TGTGCCAGCAGACGGGACAGGGTAACGGCTGAAGCTTTCTTT